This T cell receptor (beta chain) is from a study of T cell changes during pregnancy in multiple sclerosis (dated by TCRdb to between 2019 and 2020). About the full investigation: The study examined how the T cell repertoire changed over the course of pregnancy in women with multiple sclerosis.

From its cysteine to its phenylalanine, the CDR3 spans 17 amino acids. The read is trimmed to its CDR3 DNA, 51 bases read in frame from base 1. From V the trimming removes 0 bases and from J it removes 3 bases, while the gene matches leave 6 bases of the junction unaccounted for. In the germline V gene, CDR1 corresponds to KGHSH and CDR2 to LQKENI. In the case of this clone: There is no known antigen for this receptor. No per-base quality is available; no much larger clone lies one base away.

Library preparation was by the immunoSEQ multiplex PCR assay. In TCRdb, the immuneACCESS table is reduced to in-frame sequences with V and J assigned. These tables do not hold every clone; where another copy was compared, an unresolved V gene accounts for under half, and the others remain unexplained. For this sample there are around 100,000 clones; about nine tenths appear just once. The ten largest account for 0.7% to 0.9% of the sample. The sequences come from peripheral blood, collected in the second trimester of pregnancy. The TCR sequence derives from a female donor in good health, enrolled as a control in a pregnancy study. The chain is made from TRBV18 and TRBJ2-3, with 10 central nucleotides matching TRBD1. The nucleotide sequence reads TGTGCCAGCTCACCACCCAGGACAGGGGGAGGGACAGATACGCAGTATTTT. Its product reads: CASSPPRTGGGTDTQYF.